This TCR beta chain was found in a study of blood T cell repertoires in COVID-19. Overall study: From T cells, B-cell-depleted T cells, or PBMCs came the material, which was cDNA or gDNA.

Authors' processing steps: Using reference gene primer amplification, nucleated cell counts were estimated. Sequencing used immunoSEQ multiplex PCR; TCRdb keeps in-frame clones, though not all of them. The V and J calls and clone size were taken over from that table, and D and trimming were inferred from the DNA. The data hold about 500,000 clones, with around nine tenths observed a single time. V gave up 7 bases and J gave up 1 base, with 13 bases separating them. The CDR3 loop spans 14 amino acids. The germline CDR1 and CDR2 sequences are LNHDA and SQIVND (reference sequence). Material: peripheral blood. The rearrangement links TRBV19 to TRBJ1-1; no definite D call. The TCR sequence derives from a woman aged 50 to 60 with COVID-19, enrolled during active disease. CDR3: CASIPRRPNTEAFF. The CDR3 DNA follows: TGTGCCAGTATACCTCGGCGGCCGAACACTGAAGCTTTCTTT.